The 30 T cell receptor beta chains in this list originate from one sample, sequenced in a study of vaccination and CD4 T cells after COVID-19. Cultured CD4+ T-cell DNA underwent Oncomine TCR Beta short-read sequencing. TCRdb called the PCR reads again in MiXCR, with one record for every CDR3 protein. The profile shows 20,000 or so distinct CDR3 sequences, 26% of them singletons. Antigens for these TCRs are unknown. Treatment given: approximately nine-day PBMC culture with coronavirus spike peptide pools or control peptides (ViraFEST assay). Sample: cultured CD4+ T cells from blood. The receptors were gathered from a human donor with COVID-19.

This clonotype was picked up a small number of times. The V and J genes are TRBV28 and TRBJ2-2, with a tentative D call TRBD2 (5 bases). This CDR3 region has 17 residues. Between the trimmed V and J ends, which lost 2 bases and 3 bases, there was a span of 16 bases. Per germline, CDR1 MDHEN and CDR2 SYDVKM. This CDR3 reads CASSLLPARGYTGELFF. The CDR3 DNA reads as TGTGCCAGCAGTTTACTCCCAGCCCGGGGTTACACCGGGGAGCTGTTTTTT.

The chain couples TRBV21-1 to TRBJ2-2; the DNA was not compared with TRBD1, the D call given in the table. TRBV21-1 is assigned pseudogene status. CDR3 length: 16 residues. DNA of the CDR3: TGTGCCAGCAGCCCCCGGGCAGCTCCGAACACCGGGGAGCTGTTTTTT. Encoded protein: CASSPRAAPNTGELFF.

This clonotype was recorded a few times. The chain has TRBV6-5 and TRBJ1-1; D possibly corresponds to TRBD1 (5 bases). Germline V gene data show CDR1 as MNHEY and CDR2 as SVGAGI. The CDR3 extends over 14 amino acids. V was pared by 4 bases and J by 5 bases, with 14 bases between. DNA of the CDR3: TGTGCCAGCAGTTGGCCACCGGAGGGGACTGAAGCTTTCTTT. Protein sequence: CASSWPPEGTEAFF.

The rearrangement joins TRBV19 to TRBJ2-1; D not certain. V was trimmed by 0 bases and J by 0 bases, leaving 6 bases between them. Germline V gives CDR1 LNHDA, CDR2 SQIVND (reference sequence). The CDR3 runs to 15 residues. This chain's CDR3 is CASSIEHISYNEQFF. The CDR3 nucleotides are TGTGCCAGTAGTATAGAACACATCTCCTACAATGAGCAGTTCTTC.

The gene calls are TRBV27 and TRBJ2-7, with a weak D call TRBD2 (6 bases). The CDR3 is made up of 16 amino acids. V gave up 6 bases and J gave up 6 bases, with 24 bases separating them. CDR1 and CDR2 (germline): MNHEY, SMNVEV (reference sequence). The CDR3 region is CASRQAGTLVSAEQYF. The CDR3 DNA sequence: TGTGCCAGCAGGCAAGCCGGGACTCTAGTGTCGGCCGAGCAGTACTTC.

This chain uses TRBV6-1 with TRBJ2-7; TRBD1 aligns across 8 bases. CDR1 is MNHNS, CDR2 SASEGT, per germline. The CDR3 is made up of 15 amino acids. J gave up 4 bases and V 3 bases, and 8 bases lay outside the gene matches. The CDR3 region has the DNA TGTGCCAGCAGTGATGGGACAGGACCCTCGTACGAGCAGTACTTC. Protein sequence: CASSDGTGPSYEQYF.

This chain links TRBV29-1 with TRBJ1-1; the match to TRBD1 covers 7 bases. The V gene end was trimmed by 4 bases and the J gene end by 7 bases; junction bases not matched to a gene: 6. From germline, CDR1 is SQVTM and CDR2 ANQGSEA. The CDR3 consists of 12 residues. The chain's CDR3 is CSVAGRGREAFF. CDR3 coding DNA: TGCAGCGTTGCCGGGAGGGGGCGTGAAGCTTTCTTT.

The chain is built from TRBV21-1 and TRBJ2-7; TRBD1, as called in the table, went unchecked against the DNA. TRBV21-1 is deemed a pseudogene. The CDR3 has 18 amino acids. In nucleotides, the CDR3 is TGTGCCAGCAGCAAAGCGCGGACAGGGTGGATTCCGGAACTCGAGCAGTACTTC. Protein: CASSKARTGWIPELEQYF.

This clonotype has more than one count but fewer than ten. This chain uses TRBV11-2 with TRBJ2-5, with TRBD1 as a possible D gene (5 bases). This CDR3 is 13 amino acids long. The germline CDR1 and CDR2 sequences are SGHAT and FQNNGV. Trimming removed 5 bases at V and 1 base at J, with 8 bases between. CDR3 protein: CASSRGIQETQYF. CDR3 in DNA: TGTGCCAGCAGCAGGGGTATCCAAGAGACCCAGTACTTC.

The chain links TRBV5-1 to TRBJ1-3; D may be TRBD1 (5 bases). The CDR3 is 16 amino acids. Germline assignment: CDR1 SGHRS and CDR2 YFSETQ. The germline V and J ends were trimmed by 0 bases and 3 bases, with 13 bases remaining between them. CDR3 nucleotide sequence: TGCGCCAGCAGCTTGGAAATAGGGGCGCTTGGAAACACCATATATTTT. Protein sequence: CASSLEIGALGNTIYF.

A few counts support this clonotype. The genes are TRBV10-3 and TRBJ1-2; D not certain. The germline V gene has CDR1 ENHRY and CDR2 SYGVKD. V was shortened by 6 bases and J by 3 bases, with 11 bases between the two germline ends. The CDR3 length is 13 residues. The CDR3 reads CAIRAVSDYGYTF. As DNA, the CDR3 is TGTGCCATCAGGGCGGTCAGCGACTATGGCTACACCTTC.

V gene TRBV4-2 combines with J gene TRBJ1-5; D is unresolved. This CDR3 contains 17 residues. The germline V and J ends were trimmed by 8 bases and 0 bases, with 20 bases remaining between them. From germline, CDR1 is LGHNA and CDR2 YNFKEQ. This chain's CDR3 is CASRRRGRENSNQPQHF. CDR3 nucleotides: TGTGCCAGCCGGAGGAGAGGGAGGGAGAATAGCAATCAGCCCCAGCATTTT.

This clonotype appeared a single time. The J gene is TRBJ1-1, the V gene TRBV28, with D perhaps TRBD1 (6 bases). Trimming took 3 bases from V and 2 from J, leaving 16 bases between them. Germline V gene lookup returns CDR1 MDHEN and CDR2 SYDVKM. This CDR3 is built from 16 residues. Written as DNA, the CDR3 is TGTGCCAGCAGTTTTTCCCGACCCGGGGGCAACACTGAAGCTTTCTTT. It translates to CASSFSRPGGNTEAFF.

The chain links TRBV28 to TRBJ1-2; D unclear. Germline CDR1 is MDHEN and CDR2 is SYDVKM. V was pared by 5 bases and J by 6 bases, with 13 bases between. The CDR3 loop spans 13 amino acids. The chain's CDR3 is CASSTPGGNGYTF. In DNA form, the CDR3 reads TGTGCCAGCAGTACCCCAGGAGGGAATGGCTACACCTTC.

This CDR3 is CASTPTIGTDTQYF. The CDR3 coding sequence is TGCGCCAGCACCCCCACGATAGGCACAGATACGCAGTATTTT. The chain recombines TRBV5-1 with TRBJ2-3; D gene uncertain. Trimming removed 6 bases at V and 1 base at J, with 12 bases between. Germline V lookup: CDR1 SGHRS, CDR2 YFSETQ. The CDR3 spans 14 residues.

This clonotype was counted between two and nine times. The rearrangement uses TRBV7-9 and TRBJ1-5; a weak D match, TRBD1 (5 bases). CDR1 SEHNR and CDR2 FQNEAQ come from the germline V gene (reference sequence). V lost 5 bases and J lost 6, with 11 bases in between. The CDR3 extends over 13 amino acids. CDR3 DNA sequence: TGTGCCAGCAGCAAAAATCAGGGTCAGCCCCAGCATTTT. It specifies CASSKNQGQPQHF.

The chain links TRBV9 to TRBJ1-1; D is uncertain. V gave up 0 bases and J gave up 6 bases, with 12 bases separating them. The V gene's germline CDR1 is SGDLS and CDR2 YYNGEE. The CDR3 has 14 residues. Here the CDR3 DNA reads TGTGCCAGCAGCGTAGTCGGGCAGGCTGCTGAAGCTTTCTTT. This codes for CASSVVGQAAEAFF.

By share, this clonotype ranks as medium-sized. The chain combines TRBV6-1 with TRBJ1-5; D is ambiguous. The CDR3 runs 15 residues. CDR1 and CDR2 from the germline V gene are MNHNS and SASEGT. The ends were cut back, 6 bases at V and 0 bases at J, with 12 bases in the middle. CDR3 sequence reads: CASRLRVYSNQPQHF. In DNA form, the CDR3 reads TGTGCCAGCAGGTTAAGGGTCTATAGCAATCAGCCCCAGCATTTT.

In this sample, this clonotype turned up a few times. The chain joins TRBV2 to TRBJ2-7; D gene unclear. The CDR3 runs 14 residues. V lost 5 bases to trimming and J lost 1 base, with 12 bases between them. Germline V gene data show CDR1 as SNHLY and CDR2 as FYNNEI. The CDR3 DNA reads TGTGCCAGCAGTCCAACGACGGTATCCTACGAGCAGTACTTC. Its protein is CASSPTTVSYEQYF. The complete variable domain, with remaining parts taken from reference TRBV2 and TRBJ2-7, reads EPEVTQTPSHQVTQMGQEVILRCVPISNHLYFYWYRQILGQKVEFLVSFYNNEISEKSEIFDDQFSVERPDGSNFTLKIRSTKLEDSAMYFCASSPTTVSYEQYFGPGTRLTVT.

The CDR3 sequence is CASSPRSAGANVLTF. The CDR3 DNA reads TGTGCCAGCAGTCCCCGAAGTGCTGGGGCCAACGTCCTGACTTTC. The rearrangement links TRBV6-1 to TRBJ2-6; D not resolved. The CDR3 consists of 15 residues. V lost 5 bases, J lost 2 bases, and 10 bases lay in between. CDR1 and CDR2 (germline): MNHNS, SASEGT.

Here the CDR3 DNA reads TGTGCCAGCAGTTCCGGTGGGGACTCCTATAATTCACCCCTCCACTTT. This translates into CASSSGGDSYNSPLHF. The V and J genes are TRBV28 and TRBJ1-6; no reliable D call. CDR3 length equals 16 residues. Germline CDR1 reads MDHEN; CDR2 reads SYDVKM. Trimming cost V 4 bases and J 0 bases, with 10 bases left between them.

The rearrangement links TRBV5-1 to TRBJ1-6, with D possibly TRBD1 on 5 matching bases. CDR3 length: 16 amino acids. The ends were cut back, 0 bases at V and 0 bases at J, with 7 bases in the middle. Per the germline V gene, CDR1 is SGHRS and CDR2 is YFSETQ. The chain's CDR3 is CASSLEGLSYNSPLHF. DNA for the CDR3: TGCGCCAGCAGCTTGGAGGGGCTCTCCTATAATTCACCCCTCCACTTT.

The chain carries TRBV4-3 and TRBJ2-3; no clear D. The CDR3 runs 14 residues. With 1 base removed from V and 1 base from J, the gap between germline ends came to 6 bases. The germline CDR1 and CDR2 sequences are LGHNA and YSLEER. CDR3 sequence: CASSQGWGTDTQYF. The CDR3 region has the DNA TGCGCCAGCAGCCAAGGCTGGGGCACAGATACGCAGTATTTT.

As regards this clonotype: A single base separates this from a much larger clone, so it may be a read error. The chain has TRBV24-1 and TRBJ1-6; no clear D. The CDR3 runs 16 residues. Germline CDR1 and CDR2: KGHDR and SFDVKD. The CDR3 loop reads CATSVQAPSFNSPLHF. CDR3 in DNA: TGTGCCACCAGTGTTCAGGCGCCGTCCTTTAATTCACCCCTCCACTTT.

The J gene is TRBJ2-5, the V gene TRBV6-1, with D tentatively TRBD2 (7 bases). CDR3 length: 15 amino acids. The ends were cut back, 5 bases at V and 2 bases at J, with 15 bases in the middle. Looked up from germline, CDR1 is MNHNS and CDR2 is SASEGT. The CDR3 loop reads CASSPWEGGQETQYF. Here the CDR3 DNA reads TGTGCCAGCAGTCCTTGGGAGGGGGGACAAGAGACCCAGTACTTC.

The CDR3 DNA reads TGTGCCAGCAGCTCAGCGGAGACCCAGTACTTC. Its protein product is CASSSAETQYF. The V call is TRBV7-2, the J call TRBJ2-5; D is undetermined. Germline V gives CDR1 SGHTA, CDR2 FQGNSA. V lost 4 bases and J lost 5, with 5 bases in between. This CDR3 is 11 amino acids long.

The V and J genes are TRBV29-1 and TRBJ2-7, with D uncertain. Trimming shortened V by 0 bases and J by 0 bases, and 6 bases separated the two germline ends. This CDR3 contains 13 residues. Germline V gene data show CDR1 as SQVTM and CDR2 as ANQGSEA. The CDR3 DNA sequence: TGCAGCGTTGAAGATCTAAGCTCCTACGAGCAGTACTTC. This translates into CSVEDLSSYEQYF.

The CDR3 nucleotides read TGCAGTGCCCCCGGCGGAGGGACAGCGCGATTGAACACTGAAGCTTTCTTT. Its translation: CSAPGGGTARLNTEAFF. The chain uses TRBV20-1 and TRBJ1-1; 7 nucleotides line up with TRBD1. Germline lookup yields CDR1 DFQATT and CDR2 SNEGSKA (reference sequence). This CDR3 has 17 amino acids. V lost 6 bases and J lost 0; bases outside the gene matches: 16.

This clonotype was counted only a few times. The CDR3 loop reads CASRRTKADYGYTF. The CDR3 coding sequence is TGTGCCAGCAGGAGGACAAAGGCCGACTATGGCTACACCTTC. This rearrangement joins TRBV6-1 to TRBJ1-2; weak D call: TRBD1 (5 bases). CDR3 length equals 14 residues. Germline assignment: CDR1 MNHNS and CDR2 SASEGT. Trimming took 6 bases from V and 3 from J, leaving 14 bases between them.

This clonotype was seen a handful of times. The CDR3 bases are TGTGCCAGTTGGACAGGGGCTTACACCGGGGAGCTGTTTTTT. It specifies CASWTGAYTGELFF. This chain connects TRBV28 to TRBJ2-2, with 9 bases identical to TRBD1. This CDR3 is built from 14 residues. V lost 9 bases and J lost 3; bases outside the gene matches: 5. Germline CDR1 MDHEN, CDR2 SYDVKM.